The rows below give T cell receptor beta chains drawn from one sample of a study of blood T cells in healthy people across ages. Each CDR3 protein gets one entry after TCRdb re-called the 5' RACE reads with MiXCR. The table has 1.2 million to 1.5 million distinct CDR3 sequences, 42% seen once. Material for sequencing was blood. The receptors were gathered from a woman aged 18-29 years in good health. Each CDR3 is given with its conserved first and last residue. A D gene is named only where the DNA matches it firmly. Not every row has a clone size; where given, it reads once, few, many or a size class.

J,V,size,D,CDR3,DNA
TRBJ2-3,TRBV10-3,few,TRBD2,CAIRGNPGTSSTDTQYF,TGTGCCATCAGAGGGAATCCCGGGACTAGCTCGACAGATACGCAGTATTTT
TRBJ2-1,TRBV24-1,.,.,CATSDYLADDNEQFF,TGTGCCACCAGTGACTATCTAGCAGACGACAATGAGCAGTTCTTC
TRBJ1-4,TRBV7-2,.,.,CASNLVAGENEKLFF,TGTGCCAGCAACTTAGTAGCCGGCGAGAATGAAAAACTGTTTTTT
TRBJ2-3,TRBV20-1,few,TRBD2,CSARDPGLAGGTSTDTQYF,TGCAGTGCTAGAGACCCCGGACTAGCGGGAGGGACTAGCACAGATACGCAGTATTTT
TRBJ2-7,TRBV5-1,.,TRBD1,CASSWTGQGLEQYF,TGCGCCAGCAGCTGGACGGGACAGGGACTCGAGCAGTACTTC
TRBJ2-7,TRBV7-9,few,.,CASRVGSDNEQYF,TGTGCCAGCCGCGTGGGGTCCGACAATGAGCAGTACTTC
TRBJ2-2,TRBV20-1,.,TRBD2,CSGRGTNTGELFF,TGCAGTGGGCGGGGGACGAACACCGGGGAGCTGTTTTTT
TRBJ2-7,TRBV12-3/TRBV12-4,many,.,CASSSPTGQSYEQYF,TGTGCCAGCAGCTCGCCCACAGGACAATCCTACGAGCAGTACTTC
TRBJ2-7,TRBV4-1,.,.,CASSQAVRAYEQYF,TGCGCCAGCAGCCAAGCCGTCAGGGCCTACGAGCAGTACTTC
TRBJ2-4,TRBV6-1,few,.,CASSEGRGYIQYF,TGTGCCAGCAGTGAAGGTCGGGGGTACATTCAGTACTTC
TRBJ2-1,TRBV6-5,.,.,CASSYAREQFF,TGTGCCAGCAGTTACGCCCGGGAGCAGTTCTTC
TRBJ2-3,TRBV27,.,.,CATRGVADTQYF,TGTGCCACACGGGGCGTGGCAGATACGCAGTATTTT
TRBJ1-2,TRBV4-2,.,.,CASRGGFGYTF,TGTGCCAGCAGGGGGGGGTTTGGCTACACCTTC
TRBJ1-1,TRBV6-1,.,.,CASRKPQNTEAFF,TGTGCCAGCAGGAAGCCACAGAACACTGAAGCTTTCTTT
TRBJ2-7,TRBV4-1,.,.,CASSSRNLRHEQYF,TGCGCCAGCAGCTCAAGGAACTTGCGCCACGAGCAGTACTTC
TRBJ2-3,TRBV5-1,few,TRBD2,CASSAGTSGGNTQYF,TGCGCCAGCTCGGCTGGGACTAGCGGGGGGAATACGCAGTATTTT
TRBJ2-7,TRBV18,few,.,CASSPWTDAYEQYF,TGTGCCAGCTCACCATGGACCGATGCCTACGAGCAGTACTTC
TRBJ2-1,TRBV20-1,few,TRBD1,CSARTGGSGYNEQFF,TGCAGTGCTCGAACAGGGGGTAGCGGTTACAATGAGCAGTTCTTC
TRBJ1-2,TRBV11-2,.,.,CASLDSNYGYTF,TGTGCCAGCCTCGACAGTAACTATGGCTACACCTTC
TRBJ2-2,TRBV4-1,few,.,CASSQEGWGELFF,TGCGCCAGCAGCCAAGAAGGATGGGGGGAGCTGTTTTTT
TRBJ2-1,TRBV5-5,.,.,CASSFYSANNEQFF,TGTGCCAGCAGCTTTTACTCAGCGAACAATGAGCAGTTCTTC
TRBJ2-7,TRBV20-1,.,.,CSVGSGPTYEQYF,TGCAGTGTTGGATCGGGACCCACCTACGAGCAGTACTTC
TRBJ2-7,TRBV20-1,.,TRBD1,CSARALQGPYEQYF,TGCAGTGCTAGGGCCCTACAGGGGCCCTACGAGCAGTACTTC